Each of the 4 T cell receptor beta chains below was sequenced from the same sample in a study of cytomegalovirus exposure and HLA in healthy donors. In the PCR, 60 Vbeta and 13 Jbeta primers were used. TCRdb's table, derived via immunoSEQ multiplex PCR, lists solely in-frame clones and lacks some. The sample gives 75,000 to 90,000 clones, 70% to 85% of which show up once; about 20% is in the top ten. The specimen sequenced was PBMCs. These receptors were collected from a man younger than 40 in good health and CMV-seropositive.

The chain uses TRBV28 and TRBJ1-2; 9 nucleotides align to TRBD1. Germline trimming cut 2 bases from V and 3 bases from J; bases unmatched to any gene: 7. The length of the CDR3 is 16 residues. Germline CDR1 reads MDHEN; CDR2 reads SYDVKM. CDR3 coding DNA: TGTGCCAGCAGTTTAGTCGGGACAGGGACCCACTATGGCTACACCTTC. It codes for CASSLVGTGTHYGYTF.

The rearrangement joins TRBV5-4 to TRBJ2-1; no reliable D call. The germline V gene encodes CDR1 SGHNT and CDR2 YYREEE (reference sequence). V lost 1 base, J lost 4 bases, and 9 bases lay in between. This CDR3 comprises 14 residues. This CDR3 is CASSLFDRYNEQFF. The CDR3 DNA sequence: TGTGCCAGCAGCTTGTTCGATAGATACAATGAGCAGTTCTTC.

The chain couples TRBV30 to TRBJ1-5; possible D gene TRBD1, 5 bases. The CDR3 is 14 residues long. The V end lost 3 bases, the J end lost 7 bases, and 16 bases lay between the germline ends. The V gene's germline CDR1 is GTSNPN and CDR2 SVGIG (reference sequence). The CDR3 loop reads CAWRANGGTQPQHF. Written as DNA, the CDR3 is TGTGCCTGGAGGGCAAACGGGGGAACCCAGCCCCAGCATTTT. The full variable domain, in which reference TRBV30 and TRBJ1-5 provide the parts outside the CDR3, is SQTIHQWPATLVQPVGSPLSLECTVEGTSNPNLYWYRQAAGRGLQLLFYSVGIGQISSEVPQNLSASRPQDRQFILSSKKLLLSDSGFYLCAWRANGGTQPQHFGDGTRLSIL.

Remarks on this clone: The germline gene is not matched at one end of the junction; a read error may be the cause. The chain has TRBV28 and TRBJ1-1; D ambiguous. Germline CDR1 MDHEN, CDR2 SYDVKM. The CDR3 contains 11 residues. The CDR3 spells CASSFNPPSVF. CDR3 in DNA: TGTGCCAGCAGTTTTAACCCCCCCAGTGTCTTT.